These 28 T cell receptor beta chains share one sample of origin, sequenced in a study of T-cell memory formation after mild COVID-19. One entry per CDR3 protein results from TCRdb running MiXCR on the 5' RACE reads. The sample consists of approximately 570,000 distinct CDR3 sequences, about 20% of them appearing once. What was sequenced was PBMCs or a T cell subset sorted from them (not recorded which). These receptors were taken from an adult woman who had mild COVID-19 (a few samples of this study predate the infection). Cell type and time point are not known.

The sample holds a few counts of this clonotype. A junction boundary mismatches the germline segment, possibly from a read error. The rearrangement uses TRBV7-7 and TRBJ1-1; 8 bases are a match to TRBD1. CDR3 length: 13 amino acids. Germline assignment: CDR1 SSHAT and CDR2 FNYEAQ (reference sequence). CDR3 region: CASSSGQGTEAFF. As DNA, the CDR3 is TGTGCTAGCAGCTCCGGACAGGGAACTGAAGCTTTCTTT.

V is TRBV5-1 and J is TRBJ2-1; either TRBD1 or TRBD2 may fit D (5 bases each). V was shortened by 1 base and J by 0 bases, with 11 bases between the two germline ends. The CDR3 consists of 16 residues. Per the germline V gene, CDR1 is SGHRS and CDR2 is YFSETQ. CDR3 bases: TGCGCCAGCAGCTTGCGGGGACGGAGCTCCTACAATGAGCAGTTCTTC. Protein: CASSLRGRSSYNEQFF.

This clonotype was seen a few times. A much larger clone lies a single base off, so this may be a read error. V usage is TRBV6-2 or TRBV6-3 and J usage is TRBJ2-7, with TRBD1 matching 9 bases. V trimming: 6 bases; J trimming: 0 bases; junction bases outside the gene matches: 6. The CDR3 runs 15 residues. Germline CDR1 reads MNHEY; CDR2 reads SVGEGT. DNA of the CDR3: TGTGCCAGCAGACCCGGGACAGGGAGCTCCTACGAGCAGTACTTC. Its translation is CASRPGTGSSYEQYF.

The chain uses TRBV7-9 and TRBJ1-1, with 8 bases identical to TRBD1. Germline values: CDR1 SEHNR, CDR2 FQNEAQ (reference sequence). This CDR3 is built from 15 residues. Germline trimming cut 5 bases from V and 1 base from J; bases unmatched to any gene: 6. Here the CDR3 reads CASSQQGGANTEAFF. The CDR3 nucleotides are TGTGCCAGCAGCCAACAGGGGGGGGCGAACACTGAAGCTTTCTTT. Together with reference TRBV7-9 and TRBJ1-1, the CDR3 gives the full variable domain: DTGVSQNPRHKITKRGQNVTFRCDPISEHNRLYWYRQTLGQGPEFLTYFQNEAQLEKSRLLSDRFSAERPKGSFSTLEIQRTEQGDSAMYLCASSQQGGANTEAFFGQGTRLTVV.

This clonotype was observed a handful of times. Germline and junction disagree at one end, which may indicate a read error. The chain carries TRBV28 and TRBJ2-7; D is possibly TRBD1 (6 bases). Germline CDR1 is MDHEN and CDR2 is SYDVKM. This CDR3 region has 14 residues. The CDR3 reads CDSSPRDTRGEQYF. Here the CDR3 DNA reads TGTGACAGCAGTCCTAGGGACACCCGAGGCGAGCAGTACTTC.

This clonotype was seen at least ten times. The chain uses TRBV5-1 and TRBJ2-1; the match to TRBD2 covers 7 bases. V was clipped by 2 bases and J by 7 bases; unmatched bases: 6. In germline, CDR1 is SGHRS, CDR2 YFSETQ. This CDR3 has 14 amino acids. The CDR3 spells CASSFNGGGNEQFF. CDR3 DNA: TGCGCCAGCAGCTTCAACGGGGGAGGGAATGAGCAGTTCTTC. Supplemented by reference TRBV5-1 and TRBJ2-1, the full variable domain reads KAGVTQTPRYLIKTRGQQVTLSCSPISGHRSVSWYQQTPGQGLQFLFEYFSETQRNKGNFPGRFSGRQFSNSRSEMNVSTLELGDSALYLCASSFNGGGNEQFFGPGTRLTVL.

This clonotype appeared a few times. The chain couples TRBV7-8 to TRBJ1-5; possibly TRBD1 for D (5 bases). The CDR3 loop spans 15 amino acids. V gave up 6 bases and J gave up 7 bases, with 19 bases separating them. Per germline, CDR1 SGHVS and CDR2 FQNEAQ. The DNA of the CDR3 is TGTGCCAGCAGTTCCGGGACCTTGGGGGGGCAGCCCCAGCATTTT. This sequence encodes CASSSGTLGGQPQHF. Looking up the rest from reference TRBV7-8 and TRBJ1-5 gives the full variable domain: GAGVSQSPRYKVAKRGQDVALRCDPISGHVSLFWYQQALGQGPEFLTYFQNEAQLDKSGLPSDRFFAERPEGSVSTLKIQRTQQEDSAVYLCASSSGTLGGQPQHFGDGTRLSIL.

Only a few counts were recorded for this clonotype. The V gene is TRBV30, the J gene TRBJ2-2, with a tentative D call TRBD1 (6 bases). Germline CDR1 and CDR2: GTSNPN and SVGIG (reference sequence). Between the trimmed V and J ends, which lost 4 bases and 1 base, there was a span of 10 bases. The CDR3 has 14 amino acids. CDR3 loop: CAWKRTVNTGELFF. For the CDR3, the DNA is TGTGCCTGGAAGAGGACAGTGAACACCGGGGAGCTGTTTTTT.

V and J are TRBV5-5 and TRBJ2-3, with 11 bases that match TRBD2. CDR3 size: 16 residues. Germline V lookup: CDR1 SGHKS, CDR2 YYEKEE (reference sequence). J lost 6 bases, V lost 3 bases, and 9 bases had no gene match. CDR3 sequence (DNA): TGTGCCAGCAGCTGGGATAGCGGGAGGGCCATGGATACGCAGTATTTT. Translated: CASSWDSGRAMDTQYF.

The CDR3 spells CASSLEAGRATEAFF. CDR3 nucleotides: TGCGCCAGCAGCTTGGAGGCAGGGAGGGCCACTGAAGCTTTCTTT. This sequence joins TRBV5-1 and TRBJ1-1, with a tentative D call TRBD1 (5 bases). Germline CDR1 is SGHRS and CDR2 is YFSETQ. CDR3 length: 15 residues. Trimming took off 0 bases at V and 4 bases at J, with 13 bases between the two ends.

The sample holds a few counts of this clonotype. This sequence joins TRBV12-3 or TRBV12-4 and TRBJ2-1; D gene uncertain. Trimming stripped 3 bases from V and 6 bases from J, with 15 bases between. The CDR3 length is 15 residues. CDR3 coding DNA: TGTGCCAGCAGTTTTTTCACACAAGGGCTCAATGAGCAGTTCTTC. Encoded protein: CASSFFTQGLNEQFF.

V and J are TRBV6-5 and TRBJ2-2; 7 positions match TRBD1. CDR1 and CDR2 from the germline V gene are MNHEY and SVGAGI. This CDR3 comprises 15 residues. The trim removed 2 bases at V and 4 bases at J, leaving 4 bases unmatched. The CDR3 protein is CASSYEGAGTGELFF. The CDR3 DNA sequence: TGTGCCAGCAGTTACGAGGGGGCGGGCACCGGGGAGCTGTTTTTT.

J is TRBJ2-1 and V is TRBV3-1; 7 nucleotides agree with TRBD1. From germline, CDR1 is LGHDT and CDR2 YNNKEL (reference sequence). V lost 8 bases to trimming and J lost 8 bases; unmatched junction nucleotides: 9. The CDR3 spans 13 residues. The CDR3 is CASWTGPGDEQFF. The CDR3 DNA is TGTGCCAGCTGGACAGGTCCAGGAGATGAGCAGTTCTTC.

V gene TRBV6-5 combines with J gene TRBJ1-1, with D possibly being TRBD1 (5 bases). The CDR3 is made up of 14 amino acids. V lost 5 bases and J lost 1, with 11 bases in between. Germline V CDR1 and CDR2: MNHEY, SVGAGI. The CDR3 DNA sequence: TGTGCCAGCAGTCTGCATGGGGGGAACACTGAAGCTTTCTTT. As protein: CASSLHGGNTEAFF.

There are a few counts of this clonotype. The CDR3 here is CASSWGTVQETQYF. As DNA, the CDR3 is TGTGCCAGCAGCTGGGGGACAGTACAAGAGACCCAGTACTTC. The chain employs TRBV6-5 and TRBJ2-5; 7 nucleotides align to TRBD1. V trimming: 6 bases; J trimming: 2 bases; junction bases outside the gene matches: 6. Looked up from germline, CDR1 is MNHEY and CDR2 is SVGAGI. The CDR3 covers 14 residues.

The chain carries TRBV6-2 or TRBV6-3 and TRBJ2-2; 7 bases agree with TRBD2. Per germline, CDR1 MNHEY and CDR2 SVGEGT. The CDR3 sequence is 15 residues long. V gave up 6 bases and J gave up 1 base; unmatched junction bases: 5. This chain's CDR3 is CASRAAGMNTGELFF. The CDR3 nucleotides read TGTGCCAGCAGGGCAGCGGGGATGAACACCGGGGAGCTGTTTTTT.

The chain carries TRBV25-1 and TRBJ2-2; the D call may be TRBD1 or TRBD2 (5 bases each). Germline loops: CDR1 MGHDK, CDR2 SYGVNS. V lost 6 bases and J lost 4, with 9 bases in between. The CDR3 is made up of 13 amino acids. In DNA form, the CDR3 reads TGTGCCAGCAGCAGGGAGCTCACCGGGGAGCTGTTTTTT. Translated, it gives CASSRELTGELFF.

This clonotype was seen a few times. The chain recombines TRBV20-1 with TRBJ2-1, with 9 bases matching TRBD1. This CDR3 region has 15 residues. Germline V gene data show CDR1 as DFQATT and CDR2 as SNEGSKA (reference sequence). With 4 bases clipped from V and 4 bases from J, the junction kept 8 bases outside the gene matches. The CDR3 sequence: CSATRGQGNYNEQFF. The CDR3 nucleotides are TGCAGTGCTACCAGGGGACAGGGAAATTACAATGAGCAGTTCTTC.

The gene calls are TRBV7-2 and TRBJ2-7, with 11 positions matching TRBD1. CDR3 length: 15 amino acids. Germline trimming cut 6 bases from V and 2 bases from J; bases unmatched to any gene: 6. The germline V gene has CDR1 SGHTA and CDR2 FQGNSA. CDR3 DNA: TGTGCCAGCAGTAAAACGGGACAGGGGGCCTACGAGCAGTACTTC. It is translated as CASSKTGQGAYEQYF.

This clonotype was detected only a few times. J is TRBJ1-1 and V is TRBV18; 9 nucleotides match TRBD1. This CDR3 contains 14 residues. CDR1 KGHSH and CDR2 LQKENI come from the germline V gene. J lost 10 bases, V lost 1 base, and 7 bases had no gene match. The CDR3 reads CASSPRRDREGAFF. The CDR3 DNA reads TGTGCCAGCTCACCACGACGGGACAGGGAAGGAGCTTTCTTT.

CDR3 residues: CASRTTAYSNQPQHF. The CDR3 coding sequence is TGTGCCAGCAGAACGACAGCATATAGCAATCAGCCCCAGCATTTT. V usage is TRBV6-5 and J usage is TRBJ1-5, with a tentative D call TRBD1 (5 bases). CDR3 length: 15 amino acids. Trimming shortened V by 6 bases and J by 0 bases, and 12 bases separated the two germline ends. Germline CDR1 reads MNHEY; CDR2 reads SVGAGI.

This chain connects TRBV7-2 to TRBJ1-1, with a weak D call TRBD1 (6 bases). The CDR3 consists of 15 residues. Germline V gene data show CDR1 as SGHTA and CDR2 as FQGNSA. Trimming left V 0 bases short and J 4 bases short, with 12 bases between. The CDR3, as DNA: TGTGCCAGCAGCTTAGCGCCAGGGGCGGGCACTGAAGCTTTCTTT. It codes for CASSLAPGAGTEAFF.

In nucleotides, the CDR3 is TGTGCCAGCTCCAGGACAGACAATCAGCCCCAGCATTTT. This translates into CASSRTDNQPQHF. The V and J genes are TRBV18 and TRBJ1-5; D is possibly TRBD1 (6 bases). Germline CDR1 reads KGHSH; CDR2 reads LQKENI. Trimming left V 6 bases short and J 3 bases short, with 9 bases between. The CDR3 totals 13 residues.

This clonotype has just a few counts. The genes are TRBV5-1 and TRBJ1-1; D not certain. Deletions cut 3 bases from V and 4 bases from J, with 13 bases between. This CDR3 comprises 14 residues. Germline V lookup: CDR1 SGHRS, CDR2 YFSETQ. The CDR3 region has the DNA TGCGCCAGCAGCTCGGGATGGGTCCGCACTGAAGCTTTCTTT. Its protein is CASSSGWVRTEAFF.

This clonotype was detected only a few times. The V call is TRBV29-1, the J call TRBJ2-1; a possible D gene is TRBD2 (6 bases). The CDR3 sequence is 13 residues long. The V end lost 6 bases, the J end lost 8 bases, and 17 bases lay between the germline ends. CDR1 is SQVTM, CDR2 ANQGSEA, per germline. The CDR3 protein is CSVTGLLVHEQFF. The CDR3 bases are TGCAGCGTGACGGGACTTCTGGTCCATGAGCAGTTCTTC.

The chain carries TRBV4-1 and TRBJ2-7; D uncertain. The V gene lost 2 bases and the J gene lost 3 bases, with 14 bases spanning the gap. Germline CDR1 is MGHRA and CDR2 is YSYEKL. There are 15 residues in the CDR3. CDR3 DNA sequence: TGCGCCAGCAGCCAACCTAGGGAAGGCCTCTACGAGCAGTACTTC. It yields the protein CASSQPREGLYEQYF.

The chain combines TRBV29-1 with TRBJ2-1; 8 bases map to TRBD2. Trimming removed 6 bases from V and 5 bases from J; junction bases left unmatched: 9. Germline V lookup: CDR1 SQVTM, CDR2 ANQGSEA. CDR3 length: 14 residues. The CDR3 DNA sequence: TGCAGCGTCAGACACGGGACTAGTCACAATGAGCAGTTCTTC. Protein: CSVRHGTSHNEQFF.

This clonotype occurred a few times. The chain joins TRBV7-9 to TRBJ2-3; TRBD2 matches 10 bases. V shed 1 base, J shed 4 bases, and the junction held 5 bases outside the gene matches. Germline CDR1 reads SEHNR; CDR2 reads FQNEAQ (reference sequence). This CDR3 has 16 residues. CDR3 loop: CASSLVLAGAADTQYF. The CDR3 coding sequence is TGTGCCAGCAGCTTAGTTCTAGCGGGGGCGGCAGATACGCAGTATTTT.